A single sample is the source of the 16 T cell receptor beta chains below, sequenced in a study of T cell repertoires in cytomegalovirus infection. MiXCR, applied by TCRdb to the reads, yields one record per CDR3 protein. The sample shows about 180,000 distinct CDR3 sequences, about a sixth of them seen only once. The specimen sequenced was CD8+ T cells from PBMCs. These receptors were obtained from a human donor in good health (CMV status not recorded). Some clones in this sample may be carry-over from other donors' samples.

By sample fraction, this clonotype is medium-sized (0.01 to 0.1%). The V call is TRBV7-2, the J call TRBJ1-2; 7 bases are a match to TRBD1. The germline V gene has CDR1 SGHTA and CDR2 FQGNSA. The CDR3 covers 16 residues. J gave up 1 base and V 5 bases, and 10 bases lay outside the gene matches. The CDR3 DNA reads TGTGCCAGCAGCCCCGCCACAGGGGCCTTTAACTATGGCTACACCTTC. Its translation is CASSPATGAFNYGYTF.

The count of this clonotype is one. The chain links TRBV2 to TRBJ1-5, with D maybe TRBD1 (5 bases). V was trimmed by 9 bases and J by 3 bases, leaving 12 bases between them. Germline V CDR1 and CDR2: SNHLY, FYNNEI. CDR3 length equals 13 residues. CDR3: CASRGRINQPQHF. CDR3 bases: TGTGCCAGTAGGGGCAGGATCAATCAGCCCCAGCATTTT. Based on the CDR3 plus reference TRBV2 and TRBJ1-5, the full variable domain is EPEVTQTPSHQVTQMGQEVILRCVPISNHLYFYWYRQILGQKVEFLVSFYNNEISEKSEIFDDQFSVERPDGSNFTLKIRSTKLEDSAMYFCASRGRINQPQHFGDGTRLSIL.

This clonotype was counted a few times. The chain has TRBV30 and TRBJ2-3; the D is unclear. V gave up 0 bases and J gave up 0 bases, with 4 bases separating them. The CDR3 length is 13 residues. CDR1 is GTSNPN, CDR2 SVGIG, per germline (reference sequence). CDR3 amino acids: CAWSVVSTDTQYF. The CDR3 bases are TGTGCCTGGAGTGTTGTCAGCACAGATACGCAGTATTTT.

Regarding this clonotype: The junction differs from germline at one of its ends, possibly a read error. CDR3 nucleotide sequence: TGTGCCAGCAGCCAAGAGGTGCTAGCCAGATACGAGCAGTACTTC. This gives the protein CASSQEVLARYEQYF. This rearrangement joins TRBV4-1 to TRBJ2-7; a weak D match, TRBD2 (5 bases). This CDR3 comprises 15 residues. Per germline, CDR1 MGHRA and CDR2 YSYEKL.

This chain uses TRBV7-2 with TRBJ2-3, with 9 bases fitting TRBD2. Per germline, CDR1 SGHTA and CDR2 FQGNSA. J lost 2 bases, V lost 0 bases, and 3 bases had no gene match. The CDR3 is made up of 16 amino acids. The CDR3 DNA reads TGTGCCAGCAGCTTAGCGCTAGCGGGGCCCACAGATACGCAGTATTTT. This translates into CASSLALAGPTDTQYF.

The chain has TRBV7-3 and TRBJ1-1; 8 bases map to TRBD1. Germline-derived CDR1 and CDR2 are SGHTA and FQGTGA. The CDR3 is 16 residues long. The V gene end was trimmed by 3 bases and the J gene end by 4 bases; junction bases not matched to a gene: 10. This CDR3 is CASSLYGTGGTTEAFF. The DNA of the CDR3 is TGTGCCAGCAGCTTGTACGGAACAGGGGGGACCACTGAAGCTTTCTTT. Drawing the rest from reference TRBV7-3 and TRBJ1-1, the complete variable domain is GAGVSQTPSNKVTEKGKYVELRCDPISGHTALYWYRQSLGQGPEFLIYFQGTGAADDSGLPNDRFFAVRPEGSVSTLKIQRTERGDSAVYLCASSLYGTGGTTEAFFGQGTRLTVV.

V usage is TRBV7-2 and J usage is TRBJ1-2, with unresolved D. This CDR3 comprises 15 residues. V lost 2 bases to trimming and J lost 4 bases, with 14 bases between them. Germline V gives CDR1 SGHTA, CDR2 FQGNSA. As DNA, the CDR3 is TGTGCCAGCAGCTTAAGCCGCCAGACCCTCTATGGCTACACCTTC. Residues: CASSLSRQTLYGYTF.

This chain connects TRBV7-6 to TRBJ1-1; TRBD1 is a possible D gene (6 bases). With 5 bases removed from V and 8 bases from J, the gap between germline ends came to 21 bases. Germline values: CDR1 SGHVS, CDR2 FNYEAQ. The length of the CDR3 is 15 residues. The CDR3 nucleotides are TGTGCCAGCAGCCTCATGATGCCGGGACAACCCGAAGCTTTCTTT. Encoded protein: CASSLMMPGQPEAFF. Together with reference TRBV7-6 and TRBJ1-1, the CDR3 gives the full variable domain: GAGVSQSPRYKVTKRGQDVALRCDPISGHVSLYWYRQALGQGPEFLTYFNYEAQQDKSGLPNDRFSAERPEGSISTLTIQRTEQRDSAMYRCASSLMMPGQPEAFFGQGTRLTVV.

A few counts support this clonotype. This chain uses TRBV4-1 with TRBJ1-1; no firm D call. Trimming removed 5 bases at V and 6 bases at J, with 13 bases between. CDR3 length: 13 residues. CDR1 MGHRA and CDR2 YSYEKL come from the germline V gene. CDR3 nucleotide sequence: TGCGCCAGCAGCTCGCGTCTGGAGGCTGAAGCTTTCTTT. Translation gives CASSSRLEAEAFF.

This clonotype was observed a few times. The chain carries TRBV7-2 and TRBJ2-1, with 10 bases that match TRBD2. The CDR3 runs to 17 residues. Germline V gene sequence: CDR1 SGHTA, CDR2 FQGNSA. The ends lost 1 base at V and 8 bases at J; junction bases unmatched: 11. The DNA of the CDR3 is TGTGCCAGCAGCTTAGGATTAGCGGGGGGTTCTAACGATGAGCAGTTCTTC. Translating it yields CASSLGLAGGSNDEQFF.

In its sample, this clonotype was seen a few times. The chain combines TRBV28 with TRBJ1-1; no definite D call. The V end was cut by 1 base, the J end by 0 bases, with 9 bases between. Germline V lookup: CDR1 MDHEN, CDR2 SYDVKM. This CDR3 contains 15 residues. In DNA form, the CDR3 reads TGTGCCAGCAGTTTATACCCGGGGTTGAACACTGAAGCTTTCTTT. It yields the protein CASSLYPGLNTEAFF.

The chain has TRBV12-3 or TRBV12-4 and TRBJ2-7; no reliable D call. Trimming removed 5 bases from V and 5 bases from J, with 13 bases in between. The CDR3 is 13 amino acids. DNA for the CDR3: TGTGCCAGCAGTGCGGAGATTTGGCACGAGCAGTACTTC. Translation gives CASSAEIWHEQYF.

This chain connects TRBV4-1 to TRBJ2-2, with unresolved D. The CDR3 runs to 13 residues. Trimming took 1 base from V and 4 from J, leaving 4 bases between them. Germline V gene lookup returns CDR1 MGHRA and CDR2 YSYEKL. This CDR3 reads CASSQGVTGELFF. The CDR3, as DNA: TGCGCCAGCAGCCAAGGTGTCACCGGGGAGCTGTTTTTT.

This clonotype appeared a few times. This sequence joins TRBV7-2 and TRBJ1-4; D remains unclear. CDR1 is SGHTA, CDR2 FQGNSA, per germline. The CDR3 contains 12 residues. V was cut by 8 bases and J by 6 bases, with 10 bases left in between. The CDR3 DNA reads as TGTGCCAGCCTGGGTCTCTATGAAAAACTGTTTTTT. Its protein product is CASLGLYEKLFF.

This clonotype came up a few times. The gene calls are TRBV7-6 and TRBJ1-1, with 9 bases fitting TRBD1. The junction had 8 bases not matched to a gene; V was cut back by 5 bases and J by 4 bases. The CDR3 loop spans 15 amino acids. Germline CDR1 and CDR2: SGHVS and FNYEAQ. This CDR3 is CASSHRGRGFTEAFF. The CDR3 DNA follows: TGTGCCAGCAGCCACAGGGGGCGCGGGTTCACTGAAGCTTTCTTT.

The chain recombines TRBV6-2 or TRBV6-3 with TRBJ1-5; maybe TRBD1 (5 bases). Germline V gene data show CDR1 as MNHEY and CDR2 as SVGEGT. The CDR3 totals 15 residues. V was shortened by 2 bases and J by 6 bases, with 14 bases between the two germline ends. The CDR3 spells CASSYRDLASQPQHF. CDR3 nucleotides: TGTGCCAGCAGTTACCGGGACCTTGCGAGTCAGCCCCAGCATTTT.